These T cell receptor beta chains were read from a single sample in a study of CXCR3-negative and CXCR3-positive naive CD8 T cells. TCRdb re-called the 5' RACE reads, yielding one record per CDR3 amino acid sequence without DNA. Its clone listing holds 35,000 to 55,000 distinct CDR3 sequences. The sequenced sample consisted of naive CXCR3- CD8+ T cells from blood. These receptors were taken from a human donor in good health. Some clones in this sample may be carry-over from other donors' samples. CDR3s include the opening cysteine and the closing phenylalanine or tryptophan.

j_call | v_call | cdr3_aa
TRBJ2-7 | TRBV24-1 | CATSDDRSYEQYF
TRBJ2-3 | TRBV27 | CASRLEGRGDTQYF
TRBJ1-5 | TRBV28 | CASSSGNQPQHF
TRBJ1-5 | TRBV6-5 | CASKRGPTQPQHF
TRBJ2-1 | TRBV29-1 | CSVDGGTRGNEQFF
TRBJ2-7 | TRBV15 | CATSPLSVLAVYEQYF
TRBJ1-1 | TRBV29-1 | CSVRGMNTEAFF
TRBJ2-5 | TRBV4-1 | CASSPAPVGTEETQYF
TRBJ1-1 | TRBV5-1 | CASSLGTGQGAMNTEAFF
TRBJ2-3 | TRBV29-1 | CSVEGARGLAVRGTQYF
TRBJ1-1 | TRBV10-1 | CASSDRGKQEAFF
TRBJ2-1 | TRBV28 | CASSFQGRDEQFF
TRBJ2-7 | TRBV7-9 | CASRLTSGAAYEQYF
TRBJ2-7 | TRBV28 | CASSLGTPYEQYF
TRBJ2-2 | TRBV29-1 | CSVAGTDTGELFF
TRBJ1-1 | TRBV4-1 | CASSRGQASNTEAFF
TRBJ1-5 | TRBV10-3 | CAISDPGTGNNQPQHF
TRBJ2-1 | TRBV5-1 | CASGFDGIRRDEQFF
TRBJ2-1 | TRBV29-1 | CSGLLAGGFISYNEQFF
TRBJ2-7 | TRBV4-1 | CASSQEPGRSYEQYF
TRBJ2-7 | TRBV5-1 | CASSWSGTPFYEQYF
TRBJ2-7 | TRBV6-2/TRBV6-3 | CASSWGTIYEQYF
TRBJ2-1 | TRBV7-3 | CASSQGLAGNNEQFF
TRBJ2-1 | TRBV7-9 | CASSARDRSSYNEQFF
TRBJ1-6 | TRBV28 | CASSLVQGASPLHF
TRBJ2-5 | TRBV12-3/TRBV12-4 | CASTSEGRETQYF